A selection of T cell receptor beta chains follows, all from one sample in a study of shared clonotypes between healthy human individuals. Assay: immunoSEQ multiplex PCR; the TCRdb copy retains only in-frame clones and omits some. The data contain hundreds of thousands of clones, roughly 95% of them seen just once; the ten biggest clones take up around 0.11%. The sample consisted of naive CD8+ T cells sorted from blood. Receptor source: a woman aged 30 to 39 in good health. Each CDR3 is given with its conserved first and last residue.

V gene	CDR3 protein
TRBV29-1	CSVEPQNTEAFF
TRBV5-4	CASSLEGTSGLTYEQYF
TRBV15	CATSSPSGDYNEQFF
TRBV6-5	CASTDGPGYTF
TRBV28	CASSPHGMRDEQYF
TRBV5-4	CASSLTSGELYEQYF
TRBV5-4	CASSRTGPNTEAFF
TRBV9	CASARLAGASSYNEQFF
TRBV11-2	CASSLDLGLAAEQYF
TRBV29-1	CSVEDPTGEQYF
TRBV28	CASSFFEGRGAYEQYF
TRBV14	CASSHRTAVMFYEQYF
TRBV9	CASSGLMSEQFF
TRBV28	CASSRFGDSYEQYF
TRBV28	CASSRITGTEAFF
TRBV27	CASSFTGGAETQYF
TRBV19	CASGAEEGEQYF
TRBV7-8	CASSLKSGWVYEQYF
TRBV27	CASSLGLAYYNEQFF
TRBV10-1	CASSVSRTDYEQYF
TRBV27	CASSDRQGNQPQHF
TRBV4-1	CASSFYSGDTDTQYF